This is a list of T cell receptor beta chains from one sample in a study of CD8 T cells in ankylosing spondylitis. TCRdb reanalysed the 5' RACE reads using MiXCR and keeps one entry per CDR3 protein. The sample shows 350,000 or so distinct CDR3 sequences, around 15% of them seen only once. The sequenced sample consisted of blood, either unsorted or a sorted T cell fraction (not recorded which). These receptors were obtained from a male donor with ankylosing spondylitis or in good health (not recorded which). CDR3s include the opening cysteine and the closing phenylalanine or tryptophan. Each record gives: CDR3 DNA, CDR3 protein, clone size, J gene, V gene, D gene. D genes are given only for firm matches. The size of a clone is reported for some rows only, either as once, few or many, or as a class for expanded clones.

TGCGCCAGCAGCTTGTTAGCGGGGCCCCTAAGAGAGACCCAGTACTTC,CASSLLAGPLRETQYF,.,TRBJ2-5,TRBV5-1,TRBD2
TGTGCCAGCAGTGAATGGGGGGGATACTCTGGAAACACCATATATTTT,CASSEWGGYSGNTIYF,.,TRBJ1-3,TRBV2,.
TGCGCCAGCAGCTCCAGGGAAAGCTCCTATAATTCACCCCTCCACTTT,CASSSRESSYNSPLHF,.,TRBJ1-6,TRBV5-1,.
TGTGCCAGCAGCCACCCACCGGGAGATACGCAGTATTTT,CASSHPPGDTQYF,many,TRBJ2-3,TRBV9,.
TGTGCCAGCACAAGAGGGAGGGGATACAATGAGCAGTTCTTC,CASTRGRGYNEQFF,few,TRBJ2-1,TRBV4-2,TRBD2
TGCGCCAGCAGCTTGGAAAGCGGGAGAGGCAATGAGCAGTTCTTC,CASSLESGRGNEQFF,few,TRBJ2-1,TRBV5-1,TRBD2
TGCAGTGCTAGAGATGAGTATAATTCACCCCTCCACTTT,CSARDEYNSPLHF,few,TRBJ1-6,TRBV20-1,.
TGTGCCATCAGTGGGGGGGCCCTCGGGGGCTACACCTTC,CAISGGALGGYTF,.,TRBJ1-2,TRBV10-3,.
TGTGCCAGCTCACCATACCGGTTGGGGACAGGACTCACAGATACGCAGTATTTT,CASSPYRLGTGLTDTQYF,few,TRBJ2-3,TRBV18,TRBD1
TGCGCCAGCAGCTTGTGGACCTTGGAGACCCAGTACTTC,CASSLWTLETQYF,many,TRBJ2-5,TRBV5-1,.
TGCGCCAGCAGCTTGGGGGGACAGGAGAGCACAGATACGCAGTATTTT,CASSLGGQESTDTQYF,few,TRBJ2-3,TRBV5-1,TRBD1
TGTGCCAGCAGCCGTCCCCTACTAGCGGAAAGCTCCTACAATGAGCAGTTCTTC,CASSRPLLAESSYNEQFF,few,TRBJ2-1,TRBV11-2,TRBD2
TGCGCCAGCAGCTTATGGACAGATTATAGCAATCAGCCCCAGCATTTT,CASSLWTDYSNQPQHF,few,TRBJ1-5,TRBV5-1,.
TGTGCCAGCAAAATATCTACAGGACAGGAGAACTATGGCTACACCTTC,CASKISTGQENYGYTF,.,TRBJ1-2,TRBV27,TRBD1
TGCGCCAGCAGCTTGGAAGCGTTCCGGAGCTCCTACAATGAGCAGTTCTTC,CASSLEAFRSSYNEQFF,.,TRBJ2-1,TRBV5-1,.
TGTGCCAGCAGCGTAGCCCGAATGAACACTGAAGCTTTCTTT,CASSVARMNTEAFF,few,TRBJ1-1,TRBV9,.
TGTGCCAGCAGCTTGCCTAACAGGATCCCGAACACTGAAGCTTTCTTT,CASSLPNRIPNTEAFF,.,TRBJ1-1,TRBV5-6,.
TGCGCCAGCAGCCAAGAAAGCCAGCAGCCCAACAATGAGCAGTTCTTC,CASSQESQQPNNEQFF,few,TRBJ2-1,TRBV4-1,.
TGTGCCAGCAGCCCCTGGGACAGCGGGGCCTACAATGAGCAGTTCTTC,CASSPWDSGAYNEQFF,.,TRBJ2-1,TRBV11-3,.
TGTGCCACCTGGACAGCCCCTTCTAGCTCCTACGAGCAGTACTTC,CATWTAPSSSYEQYF,.,TRBJ2-7,TRBV10-3,.
TGCAGTGCTCATATTCCGGGGGATCAGGAGACCCAGTACTTC,CSAHIPGDQETQYF,.,TRBJ2-5,TRBV20-1,.
TGTGCCAGCAGCCTCCGGACTAGCGATCTCACAGATACGCAGTATTTT,CASSLRTSDLTDTQYF,few,TRBJ2-3,TRBV7-8,TRBD2
TGTGCCAGCAGCTCGACTAGAGAGCAGTTCTTC,CASSSTREQFF,.,TRBJ2-1,TRBV11-3,.
TGTGCCAGTAGGGGCGCCGGCAATCAGCCCCAGCATTTT,CASRGAGNQPQHF,.,TRBJ1-5,TRBV19,.
TGCAGTGCTCCCGGGACAGGGAGGCACGAGCAGTACTTC,CSAPGTGRHEQYF,many,TRBJ2-7,TRBV20-1,TRBD1
TGTGCCAGCAGCTTAGTGACCGACTACTTAAACTATGGCTACACCTTC,CASSLVTDYLNYGYTF,few,TRBJ1-2,TRBV7-2,.
TGCGCCAGCAGCGCTAGCGGGGGTATCGATACGCAGTATTTT,CASSASGGIDTQYF,few,TRBJ2-3,TRBV5-1,TRBD2
TGTGCCAGCAGTTACAGCTTTGGGTCCTACGAGCAGTACTTC,CASSYSFGSYEQYF,.,TRBJ2-7,TRBV6-5,.
TGCAGCGCAGCCGGGGGACAGGGGGCTGGGTACGAGCAGTACTTC,CSAAGGQGAGYEQYF,.,TRBJ2-7,TRBV29-1,TRBD1
TGTGCCACCAGCAGAGAGAGGAGCTCCTACAATGAGCAGTTCTTC,CATSRERSSYNEQFF,.,TRBJ2-1,TRBV15,.
TGTGCCAGCAGCCAAGACCTGGGGGGGAACAATGAGCAGTTCTTC,CASSQDLGGNNEQFF,many,TRBJ2-1,TRBV4-2,TRBD2
TGTGCCAGCGAAAGGGACGCGAACACCGGGGAGCTGTTTTTT,CASERDANTGELFF,.,TRBJ2-2,TRBV6-1,.
TGTGCCAGCAGTGTCTACACTGAAGCTTTCTTT,CASSVYTEAFF,many,TRBJ1-1,TRBV12-3/TRBV12-4,.
TGTGCCAGCAGCCTTGATAGCGCCTCCTACGAGCAGTACTTC,CASSLDSASYEQYF,.,TRBJ2-7,TRBV3-1,.
TGTGCCTGGAGTCTCCTTGGGGGGCAAGAGACCCAGTACTTC,CAWSLLGGQETQYF,few,TRBJ2-5,TRBV30,.
TGCGCCAGCAGCTTCCCCAAGACAGGGACCGAGGGGGAAAAGACTGAAGCTTTCTTT,CASSFPKTGTEGEKTEAFF,.,TRBJ1-1,TRBV5-1,TRBD1
TGTGCCAGCAGTACAGGGCCTCAGGGCGACATTCAGTACTTC,CASSTGPQGDIQYF,.,TRBJ2-4,TRBV6-1,.
TGCAGTGCTCGACAGGGGGCGCAGGGGGAGCTGTTTTTT,CSARQGAQGELFF,.,TRBJ2-2,TRBV20-1,TRBD1
TGTGCCAGCAGTTACGGGAAGGGAGGTGAAAAACTGTTTTTT,CASSYGKGGEKLFF,.,TRBJ1-4,TRBV6-5,.
TGCGCCAGCAGCCAAAGTAAGGTACACGAGCAGTACTTC,CASSQSKVHEQYF,.,TRBJ2-7,TRBV4-1,.
TGTGCCAGCTCACCGGGGACAGCAGCCCCAGAGCAGTACTTC,CASSPGTAAPEQYF,few,TRBJ2-7,TRBV18,TRBD1
TGCAGTGCTAGAGGGGGGACAGGGGGCGACGAGCAGTACTTC,CSARGGTGGDEQYF,.,TRBJ2-7,TRBV20-1,TRBD1